Below, 30 T cell receptor beta chains from the same sample are listed, as sequenced in a study of blood T cell repertoires in COVID-19. Assay: immunoSEQ multiplex PCR; the TCRdb copy retains only in-frame clones and omits some. The data contain around 190,000 clones, around 85% of them seen just once; the ten biggest clones take up roughly 8.2%. Material for sequencing was peripheral blood. These receptors all come from a woman aged 60-75 years with acute or convalescent COVID-19.

This clone was seen once. J is TRBJ1-1 and V is TRBV19; D is unresolved. Germline CDR1 reads LNHDA; CDR2 reads SQIVND (reference sequence). V was clipped by 6 bases and J by 0 bases, with 11 bases between them. This CDR3 region has 14 residues. The CDR3 sequence: CASRTPGLNTEAFF. Written as DNA, the CDR3 is TGTGCCAGTAGGACGCCGGGGTTGAACACTGAAGCTTTCTTT.

The sample holds one count of this clone. This chain links TRBV6-1 with TRBJ2-1, with 9 bases identical to TRBD2. The CDR3 runs to 18 residues. After removal of 2 bases from V and 4 bases from J, the junction contained 12 bases not matched to a gene. The germline V gene has CDR1 MNHNS and CDR2 SASEGT. CDR3 sequence (DNA): TGTGCCAGCAGTGAACAGACTAGCGGATTGGGATTATACAATGAGCAGTTCTTC. It is translated as CASSEQTSGLGLYNEQFF.

This sequence joins TRBV27 and TRBJ1-5; D unresolved. Germline values: CDR1 MNHEY, CDR2 SMNVEV (reference sequence). With 4 bases removed from V and 2 bases from J, the gap between germline ends came to 12 bases. The CDR3 is made up of 15 amino acids. In nucleotides, the CDR3 is TGTGCCAGCAGTTCCGAGCCTTTTGGCAATCAGCCCCAGCATTTT. Protein product: CASSSEPFGNQPQHF.

The chain links TRBV28 to TRBJ1-2; D gene uncertain. The germline CDR1 and CDR2 sequences are MDHEN and SYDVKM. V was cut by 5 bases and J by 4 bases, with 11 bases left in between. The CDR3 has 13 amino acids. The DNA for the CDR3 is TGTGCCAGCAGTCCCGGACGGGGCTATGGCTACACCTTC. This translates into CASSPGRGYGYTF.

This clone was detected once. The gene calls are TRBV7-9 and TRBJ2-3, with 14 bases lining up with TRBD2. Germline V gene lookup returns CDR1 SEHNR and CDR2 FQNEAQ (reference sequence). The V segment lost 5 bases and the J segment 7 bases; nucleotides outside the gene matches: 11. This CDR3 region has 17 residues. As DNA, the CDR3 is TGTGCCAGCAGCATCCACTCCGGGACTAGCGGGAGACATACGCAGTATTTT. Residues: CASSIHSGTSGRHTQYF.

V and J are TRBV24-1 and TRBJ2-1; the match to TRBD1 covers 10 bases. The CDR3 is 16 amino acids. The V and J ends lost 3 bases and 9 bases, in that order; junction bases with no gene match: 10. The V gene's germline CDR1 is KGHDR and CDR2 SFDVKD. This chain's CDR3 is CATSDAGTGEEGEQFF. In DNA form, the CDR3 reads TGTGCCACCAGTGATGCCGGGACAGGGGAGGAAGGTGAGCAGTTCTTC.

The chain couples TRBV28 to TRBJ2-1, with TRBD2 matching 15 bases. The CDR3 is made up of 19 amino acids. Germline lookup yields CDR1 MDHEN and CDR2 SYDVKM. V gave up 3 bases and J gave up 10 bases; unmatched junction bases: 16. The CDR3, as DNA: TGTGCCAGCAGTTTCCCCCCTCGGACTAGCGGGAGGGCCAAGATGGAGCAGTTCTTC. It translates to CASSFPPRTSGRAKMEQFF.

V usage is TRBV28 and J usage is TRBJ1-4, with D maybe TRBD1 (6 bases). V was cut by 6 bases and J by 5 bases, with 13 bases left in between. Per the germline V gene, CDR1 is MDHEN and CDR2 is SYDVKM. The CDR3 covers 14 residues. Here the CDR3 reads CASSYQTGNEKLFF. CDR3 DNA: TGTGCCAGCAGCTACCAAACAGGGAATGAAAAACTGTTTTTT.

Concerning this clone itself: Other DNA sequences within the sample encode an identical CDR3. The rearrangement uses TRBV28 and TRBJ1-5; no clear D gene. Germline V gene data show CDR1 as MDHEN and CDR2 as SYDVKM. V was trimmed by 2 bases and J by 2 bases, leaving 7 bases between them. This CDR3 is 14 amino acids long. The CDR3 bases are TGTGCCAGCAGTTTAAACGGGGGCAATCAGCCCCAGCATTTT. As protein: CASSLNGGNQPQHF.

The chain carries TRBV18 and TRBJ2-2; 8 nucleotides align to TRBD2. The V and J ends lost 2 bases and 4 bases, in that order; junction bases with no gene match: 6. Germline V lookup: CDR1 KGHSH, CDR2 LQKENI. This CDR3 spans 16 amino acids. CDR3 residues: CASSPSNSGITGELFF. The CDR3 nucleotides read TGTGCCAGCTCACCAAGTAATAGCGGGATCACCGGGGAGCTGTTTTTT.

This clone was counted between two and nine times. The chain employs TRBV7-9 and TRBJ1-1; 7 bases are a match to TRBD1. The V gene's germline CDR1 is SEHNR and CDR2 FQNEAQ (reference sequence). The CDR3 covers 15 residues. Losses at the gene ends were 3 bases for V and 0 bases for J; bases not matched to a gene: 4. The chain's CDR3 is CASSFGTALNTEAFF. In DNA form, the CDR3 reads TGTGCCAGCAGCTTTGGGACAGCTCTGAACACTGAAGCTTTCTTT.

J is TRBJ1-1 and V is TRBV19; the D gene is possibly TRBD1 (6 bases). The CDR3 consists of 14 residues. CDR1 and CDR2 (germline): LNHDA, SQIVND (reference sequence). The V gene lost 6 bases and the J gene lost 1 base, with 12 bases spanning the gap. In nucleotides, the CDR3 is TGTGCCAGTAGAGACAGGTACAAGAACACTGAAGCTTTCTTT. Its translation: CASRDRYKNTEAFF.

The chain links TRBV20-1 to TRBJ1-6, with 7 bases fitting TRBD1. Germline V CDR1 and CDR2: DFQATT, SNEGSKA (reference sequence). Losses at the gene ends were 3 bases for V and 7 bases for J; bases not matched to a gene: 6. The CDR3 extends over 14 amino acids. This CDR3 reads CSASTGDSNSPLHF. The CDR3 region has the DNA TGCAGTGCTAGTACAGGGGACTCAAATTCACCCCTCCACTTT.

The V and J genes are TRBV25-1 and TRBJ1-2; D unresolved. CDR3 length: 14 amino acids. Deletions cut 5 bases from V and 0 bases from J, with 10 bases between. Germline values: CDR1 MGHDK, CDR2 SYGVNS. This CDR3 is CASSRGPANYGYTF. In DNA form, the CDR3 reads TGTGCCAGCAGTCGAGGGCCAGCTAACTATGGCTACACCTTC.

The chain is built from TRBV9 and TRBJ2-1; TRBD1 is a possible D gene (6 bases). This CDR3 region has 15 residues. Germline values: CDR1 SGDLS, CDR2 YYNGEE. The ends were cut back, 3 bases at V and 0 bases at J, with 10 bases in the middle. The CDR3, as DNA: TGTGCCAGCAGCGGGACAGATAGCTCCTACAATGAGCAGTTCTTC. It yields the protein CASSGTDSSYNEQFF.

A single count supports this clone. This rearrangement joins TRBV11-3 to TRBJ2-1; 7 nucleotides agree with TRBD2. The CDR3 runs to 16 residues. Germline-derived CDR1 and CDR2 are SGHNT and YENEEA. The ends lost 0 bases at V and 6 bases at J; junction bases unmatched: 8. The CDR3 loop is CASSLDLAALRNEQFF. For the CDR3, the DNA is TGTGCCAGCAGCTTAGATCTAGCGGCACTTCGCAATGAGCAGTTCTTC.

The rearrangement uses TRBV25-1 and TRBJ2-3; D gene unclear. This CDR3 contains 12 residues. V lost 3 bases and J lost 12, with 13 bases in between. CDR1 and CDR2 (germline): MGHDK, SYGVNS. The CDR3 loop reads CASSDLALTQYF. The DNA of the CDR3 is TGTGCCAGCAGTGATCTGGCTTTAACCCAGTATTTT.

The sample holds a few counts of this clone. The chain carries TRBV6-5 and TRBJ1-1; 7 nucleotides match TRBD1. The CDR3 spans 15 residues. The trim removed 7 bases at V and 0 bases at J, leaving 8 bases unmatched. CDR1 is MNHEY and CDR2 is SVGAGI in the germline V gene. The DNA of the CDR3 is TGTGCCAGCAAATTTGCGGGGACAGTGAACACTGAAGCTTTCTTT. Amino acids: CASKFAGTVNTEAFF.

CDR3 amino acids: CASSPTFGTNNEQFF. CDR3 DNA sequence: TGTGCCAGCTCACCCACGTTTGGGACAAATAATGAGCAGTTCTTC. The V gene is TRBV18, the J gene TRBJ2-1; a weak D match, TRBD1 (6 bases). Between the trimmed V and J ends, which lost 3 bases and 7 bases, there was a span of 16 bases. The CDR3 runs to 15 residues. Germline lookup yields CDR1 KGHSH and CDR2 LQKENI.

V is TRBV3-1 (or the pseudogene TRBV3-2) and J is TRBJ1-4, with 7 positions matching TRBD1. This CDR3 spans 14 amino acids. The V segment lost 4 bases and the J segment 4 bases; nucleotides outside the gene matches: 3. CDR1 is LGHDT and CDR2 is YNNKEL in the germline V gene (reference sequence). The CDR3 DNA reads TGTGCCAGCAGCCGCCAGGGGGATAATGAAAAACTGTTTTTT. Its translation is CASSRQGDNEKLFF.

The chain employs TRBV7-6 and TRBJ2-1; 13 bases map to TRBD2. The germline CDR1 and CDR2 sequences are SGHVS and FNYEAQ. This CDR3 region has 16 residues. Trimming at V came to 6 bases and at J to 5 bases, leaving 7 bases not matched to a gene. The CDR3 DNA reads as TGTGCCAGCAGTTCAGGACTAGCGGGAGTGGACAATGAGCAGTTCTTC. Translation gives CASSSGLAGVDNEQFF. The variable domain in full, completed from reference TRBV7-6 and TRBJ2-1, reads GAGVSQSPRYKVTKRGQDVALRCDPISGHVSLYWYRQALGQGPEFLTYFNYEAQQDKSGLPNDRFSAERPEGSISTLTIQRTEQRDSAMYRCASSSGLAGVDNEQFFGPGTRLTVL.

The chain couples TRBV5-1 to TRBJ2-3; TRBD2 aligns across 7 bases. The CDR3 contains 14 residues. Per the germline V gene, CDR1 is SGHRS and CDR2 is YFSETQ. The V segment lost 2 bases and the J segment 3 bases; nucleotides outside the gene matches: 3. This chain's CDR3 is CASSLAGKTDTQYF. The CDR3 region has the DNA TGCGCCAGCAGCTTAGCGGGGAAGACAGATACGCAGTATTTT. The full variable domain, with the rest looked up from reference TRBV5-1 and TRBJ2-3, is KAGVTQTPRYLIKTRGQQVTLSCSPISGHRSVSWYQQTPGQGLQFLFEYFSETQRNKGNFPGRFSGRQFSNSRSEMNVSTLELGDSALYLCASSLAGKTDTQYFGPGTRLTVL.

This clone has more than one count but fewer than ten. The chain carries TRBV4-1 and TRBJ1-1; unclear D gene. This CDR3 is built from 17 residues. V was cut by 1 base and J by 1 base, with 16 bases left in between. Germline CDR1 is MGHRA and CDR2 is YSYEKL. For the CDR3, the DNA is TGCGCCAGCAGCCAAGTTGGAGGGAGACACAGGAACACTGAAGCTTTCTTT. It encodes CASSQVGGRHRNTEAFF.

The chain combines TRBV6-5 with TRBJ2-6; perhaps TRBD1 as D (6 bases). CDR1 is MNHEY and CDR2 is SVGAGI in the germline V gene. V gave up 6 bases and J gave up 2 bases, with 11 bases separating them. CDR3 size: 15 residues. The CDR3 DNA is TGTGCCAGCAGACCAGGGGTGGCTGGGGCCAACGTCCTGACTTTC. Translating gives CASRPGVAGANVLTF.

This chain links TRBV4-1 with TRBJ1-2, with D tentatively TRBD1 (6 bases). CDR1 is MGHRA and CDR2 is YSYEKL in the germline V gene. V was shortened by 1 base and J by 5 bases, with 8 bases between the two germline ends. The CDR3 length is 13 residues. The CDR3 DNA sequence: TGCGCCAGCAGCCAAGGGGGGCGGTATGGCTACACCTTC. Protein: CASSQGGRYGYTF.

The rearrangement joins TRBV19 to TRBJ1-2; TRBD1 matches at 9 bases. This CDR3 spans 14 amino acids. Germline CDR1 is LNHDA and CDR2 is SQIVND (reference sequence). The V and J ends lost 5 bases and 4 bases, in that order; junction bases with no gene match: 5. The CDR3 region has the DNA TGTGCCAGTAGTCCAGGACAGGGGACCTATGGCTACACCTTC. It translates to CASSPGQGTYGYTF.

This chain joins TRBV10-1 and TRBJ2-1; TRBD2 might be the D (6 bases). Germline lookup yields CDR1 WNHNN and CDR2 SYGVQD (reference sequence). Deletions cut 4 bases from V and 9 bases from J, with 22 bases between. The CDR3 is made up of 16 amino acids. CDR3 DNA sequence: TGCGCCAGCAGTGCGCACATCCCAAGGGAGGATGGTGAGCAGTTCTTC. This translates into CASSAHIPREDGEQFF.

There are a few counts of this clone. The chain joins TRBV5-1 to TRBJ1-2; possibly TRBD1 for D (6 bases). The germline V gene has CDR1 SGHRS and CDR2 YFSETQ. This CDR3 spans 11 amino acids. The V and J ends lost 4 bases and 7 bases respectively, with 8 bases between them. The CDR3 sequence: CASSQDSGYTF. CDR3 in DNA: TGCGCCAGCAGCCAGGACAGTGGCTACACCTTC. The variable domain in full, with the rest retrieved from reference TRBV5-1 and TRBJ1-2, is KAGVTQTPRYLIKTRGQQVTLSCSPISGHRSVSWYQQTPGQGLQFLFEYFSETQRNKGNFPGRFSGRQFSNSRSEMNVSTLELGDSALYLCASSQDSGYTFGSGTRLTVV.

J is TRBJ1-5 and V is TRBV21-1. TRBV21-1 is labeled a pseudogene. This CDR3 comprises 15 residues. CDR3 residues: CASESRGSNNQPQHF. The CDR3 DNA reads as TGTGCCAGCGAGTCGCGGGGTAGCAACAATCAGCCCCAGCATTTT.

This chain links TRBV6-6 with TRBJ1-1; D is uncertain. The length of the CDR3 is 14 residues. V shed 4 bases and J shed 1 base, with 10 bases lying between them. CDR1 MNHNY and CDR2 SVGAGI come from the germline V gene (reference sequence). CDR3: CASSSLLENTEAFF. The DNA for the CDR3 is TGTGCCAGCAGTTCCTTATTAGAGAACACTGAAGCTTTCTTT.